The 14 T cell receptor beta chains presented below share a single source sample, sequenced in a study of regulatory T cells in long-lasting Graves disease. For TCR beta, libraries came from iRepertoire HTBI primers and Arm-PCR of CDR3 regions. Using its own MiXCR run on the multiplex PCR reads, TCRdb lists one record per CDR3 protein. This repertoire shows about 660,000 distinct CDR3 sequences, 30% found once; its top ten account for about two fifths. The time point: persistent/refractory GD, antithyroid drugs over 5 years with positive TRAb. Researchers made the TCR library from RNA that was extracted from PBMCs. The sample in question was peripheral blood mononuclear cells (PBMCs), obtained when the disease was refractory, from a patient treated with antithyroid drugs. These receptors were collected from a female donor with Graves disease.

The chain uses TRBV6-5 and TRBJ1-3; D is ambiguous. This CDR3 has 15 residues. Trimming removed 2 bases from V and 2 bases from J, with 10 bases in between. Per the germline V gene, CDR1 is MNHEY and CDR2 is SVGAGI. CDR3 nucleotides: TGTGCCAGCAGTTACGATCAAATGGCTGGAAACACCATATATTTT. It yields the protein CASSYDQMAGNTIYF.

This clonotype was detected a few times. The J gene is TRBJ2-5, the V gene TRBV7-9, with TRBD1 as a possible D gene (6 bases). The CDR3 spans 14 residues. Trimming cost V 4 bases and J 8 bases, with 17 bases left between them. The germline gives CDR1 SEHNR, CDR2 FQNEAQ (reference sequence). CDR3 loop: CASSWTVPRNTQYF. CDR3 nucleotide sequence: TGTGCCAGCAGCTGGACAGTGCCCCGGAATACCCAGTACTTC.

This clonotype showed up many times. The chain carries TRBV2 and TRBJ1-5, with D possibly matching TRBD1 (6 bases). Germline CDR1 and CDR2: SNHLY and FYNNEI. The CDR3 spans 15 residues. V was shortened by 4 bases and J by 4 bases, with 14 bases between the two germline ends. CDR3 amino acids: CASSVSRGGNQPQHF. The CDR3, as DNA: TGTGCCAGCAGTGTGTCCAGGGGAGGGAATCAGCCCCAGCATTTT.

This clonotype was recorded a few times. The chain has TRBV6-5 and TRBJ1-5; tentatively, D is TRBD1 (5 bases). V gave up 0 bases and J gave up 8 bases, with 11 bases separating them. Germline-derived CDR1 and CDR2 are MNHEY and SVGAGI. The CDR3 is made up of 14 amino acids. CDR3: CASSYSGRGEPQHF. The CDR3 region has the DNA TGTGCCAGCAGTTACTCAGGCCGGGGGGAGCCCCAGCATTTT.

The chain employs TRBV20-1 and TRBJ1-5; 7 nucleotides line up with TRBD1. The V gene end was trimmed by 6 bases and the J gene end by 0 bases; junction bases not matched to a gene: 5. The CDR3 is 14 amino acids. The germline V gene has CDR1 DFQATT and CDR2 SNEGSKA (reference sequence). CDR3 loop: CSAKQGNSNQPQHF. In DNA form, the CDR3 reads TGCAGTGCCAAACAGGGGAATAGCAATCAGCCCCAGCATTTT.

In the case of this clonotype: This may be a read error: a much more frequent sequence differs by one nucleotide. The chain is built from TRBV15 and TRBJ1-4, with 8 bases that match TRBD1. The CDR3 covers 14 residues. Germline CDR1 is LNHNV and CDR2 is YYDKDF (reference sequence). The CDR3 sequence: CATSSGQGGEKPFF. CDR3 bases: TGTGCCACCAGCAGCGGACAGGGCGGTGAAAAACCGTTTTTT.

In its sample, this clonotype was seen a few times. The gene calls are TRBV19 and TRBJ2-7, with D hard to call. Trimming left V 3 bases short and J 4 bases short, with 10 bases between. The CDR3 length is 13 residues. Germline loops: CDR1 LNHDA, CDR2 SQIVND (reference sequence). CDR3 sequence (DNA): TGTGCCAGTAGTATGGCCAGCCATTACGAGCAGTACTTC. Translated: CASSMASHYEQYF.

A few counts support this clonotype. The chain carries TRBV7-8 and TRBJ1-2; TRBD1 might be the D (5 bases). Trimming pared 4 bases from V and 6 bases from J, leaving 12 bases between. The germline gives CDR1 SGHVS, CDR2 FQNEAQ. The CDR3 is 13 residues long. The CDR3 spells CASSSAGTDGYTF. In DNA form, the CDR3 reads TGTGCCAGCAGCTCCGCCGGGACTGATGGCTACACCTTC. Full variable domain (outside the CDR3, taken from reference TRBV7-8 and TRBJ1-2): GAGVSQSPRYKVAKRGQDVALRCDPISGHVSLFWYQQALGQGPEFLTYFQNEAQLDKSGLPSDRFFAERPEGSVSTLKIQRTQQEDSAVYLCASSSAGTDGYTFGSGTRLTVV.

This chain joins TRBV11-2 and TRBJ1-4; D possibly corresponds to TRBD1 (5 bases). This CDR3 has 16 residues. Trimming took off 1 base at V and 7 bases at J, with 16 bases between the two ends. Germline CDR1 SGHAT, CDR2 FQNNGV. The CDR3 region is CASSLVAHRSGEKLFF. DNA of the CDR3: TGTGCCAGCAGCTTAGTCGCCCACAGGTCTGGTGAAAAACTGTTTTTT.

The V gene is TRBV6-8, the J gene TRBJ2-3; no firm D call. The CDR3 length is 13 residues. With 2 bases removed from V and 0 bases from J, the gap between germline ends came to 3 bases. Germline loops: CDR1 MNHGY, CDR2 SAAAGT. CDR3 sequence (DNA): TGTGCCAGCAGTTACGGGAGCACAGATACGCAGTATTTT. Protein sequence: CASSYGSTDTQYF.

This sequence joins TRBV11-2 and TRBJ2-5; D is unclear. Germline loops: CDR1 SGHAT, CDR2 FQNNGV. Trimming left V 5 bases short and J 0 bases short, with 19 bases between. The CDR3 consists of 17 residues. The CDR3 sequence is CASSNSHGSFYQETQYF. The CDR3 DNA follows: TGTGCCAGCAGCAACTCGCACGGCAGTTTCTACCAAGAGACCCAGTACTTC.

This clonotype was picked up a small number of times. The chain carries TRBV11-2 and TRBJ2-7; 9 positions match TRBD1. In germline, CDR1 is SGHAT, CDR2 FQNNGV. V was clipped by 4 bases and J by 3 bases; unmatched bases: 4. The CDR3 is made up of 14 amino acids. CDR3: CASSSGTGIYEQYF. The CDR3, as DNA: TGTGCCAGCAGCTCCGGGACAGGGATCTACGAGCAGTACTTC.

About this clonotype: The conserved final phenylalanine or tryptophan is absent from the CDR3, which likely points to a read error. The V gene is TRBV28, the J gene TRBJ2-2, with D perhaps being TRBD1 or TRBD2 (5 bases each). The V and J ends lost 6 bases and 6 bases respectively, with 20 bases between them. CDR3 length equals 16 residues. CDR1 is MDHEN, CDR2 SYDVKM, per germline. CDR3 in DNA: TGTGCCAGCAGAGACGCCGGGGCCGGTAATTCCGGGGAGCTGTTTTCT. It is translated as CASRDAGAGNSGELFS.

This clonotype showed up just a few times. The genes are TRBV19 and TRBJ1-5; D perhaps matches TRBD1 (6 bases). V was clipped by 3 bases and J by 6 bases, with 9 bases between them. The CDR3 contains 13 residues. Germline CDR1 is LNHDA and CDR2 is SQIVND (reference sequence). CDR3 nucleotide sequence: TGTGCCAGTAGTATGGGGGCGAGTCAGCCCCAGCATTTT. Residues: CASSMGASQPQHF. Based on the CDR3 plus reference TRBV19 and TRBJ1-5, the full variable domain is DGGITQSPKYLFRKEGQNVTLSCEQNLNHDAMYWYRQDPGQGLRLIYYSQIVNDFQKGDIAEGYSVSREKKESFPLTVTSAQKNPTAFYLCASSMGASQPQHFGDGTRLSIL.